Shown below are 18 T cell receptor beta chains from a single sample sequenced in a study of neurological immune-mediated disorders. TCRdb reprocessed the 5' RACE reads via MiXCR and lists one record per CDR3 protein. The sample yields over 45,000 distinct CDR3 sequences, approximately 3% seen once. Sequenced input: PBMCs. Source of these receptors: a woman in her 50s with multiple sclerosis.

The table lists this clonotype with many counts. The gene calls are TRBV20-1 and TRBJ2-6; 7 positions agree with TRBD1. CDR1 is DFQATT, CDR2 SNEGSKA, per germline (reference sequence). J was trimmed by 2 bases and V by 6 bases; bases with no gene match: 10. The CDR3 consists of 16 residues. As DNA, the CDR3 is TGCAGTGCCTCGACAGGGTCTAGAACTGGGGCCAACGTCCTGACTTTC. Its protein is CSASTGSRTGANVLTF.

This clonotype was detected many times. The chain's CDR3 is CARQGRSRSHLLNTEAFF. The CDR3 nucleotides are TGTGCCCGACAAGGACGGAGTAGGTCTCATCTACTGAACACTGAAGCTTTCTTT. This sequence joins TRBV28 and TRBJ1-1; the D is unclear. There are 18 residues in the CDR3. Per the germline V gene, CDR1 is MDHEN and CDR2 is SYDVKM. V was clipped by 11 bases and J by 0 bases, with 28 bases between them.

Many counts were recorded for this clonotype. The gene calls are TRBV5-6 and TRBJ1-1; D is unclear. Germline assignment: CDR1 SGHDT and CDR2 YYEEEE. V dropped 0 bases and J dropped 1 base, with 10 bases sitting between them. The CDR3 has 15 amino acids. The CDR3 DNA sequence: TGTGCCAGCAGCTTGGTTGGCGGGCGGAACACTGAAGCTTTCTTT. Amino acid sequence: CASSLVGGRNTEAFF.

This clonotype has a handful of counts. A read error may be the cause here, since a much bigger clone is one base away. This chain uses TRBV27 with TRBJ1-5; 7 bases are a match to TRBD1. Germline values: CDR1 MNHEY, CDR2 SMNVEV (reference sequence). The CDR3 is 13 amino acids. The CDR3 bases are TGTGCCAGCAGGGGGACAGCGAATCAGCCCCAGAATTTT. Residues: CASRGTANQPQNF.

In this sample, this clonotype turned up many times. The rearrangement links TRBV5-1 to TRBJ2-7; 7 bases fit TRBD2. With V trimmed by 5 bases and J by 0 bases, 11 bases remained unmatched. Germline V gene sequence: CDR1 SGHRS, CDR2 YFSETQ. CDR3 length: 16 residues. The CDR3 nucleotides are TGCGCCAGCAGAAAAGCCCGGCTAGCGGACTCCTACGAGCAGTACTTC. Its protein is CASRKARLADSYEQYF.

In its sample, this clonotype was seen many times. The chain joins TRBV6-8 to TRBJ2-7, with 7 bases identical to TRBD1. After removal of 2 bases from V and 0 bases from J, the junction contained 19 bases not matched to a gene. The CDR3 covers 20 residues. The V gene's germline CDR1 is MNHGY and CDR2 SAAAGT. The CDR3 nucleotides read TGTGCCAGCAGTTACCTGAGACAGGGCGGTCATCATATTAGCTCCTACGAGCAGTACGTC. Its protein is CASSYLRQGGHHISSYEQYV.

This clonotype was observed at least ten times. V is TRBV28 and J is TRBJ1-1, with unresolved D. Germline CDR1 MDHEN, CDR2 SYDVKM. This CDR3 region has 11 residues. Deletions cut 9 bases from V and 0 bases from J, with 5 bases between. The CDR3 here is CASRVNTEAFF. In DNA, the CDR3 is TGTGCCAGTAGAGTGAACACTGAAGCTTTCTTT.

Concerning this clonotype: An end of the junction differs from the germline gene, which may be a read error. This chain links TRBV20-1 with TRBJ1-2; TRBD1 might be the D (6 bases). Germline values: CDR1 DFQATT, CDR2 SNEGSKA (reference sequence). This CDR3 has 14 amino acids. This chain's CDR3 is CSAHSRGGNYGNTF. The CDR3 coding sequence is TGCAGTGCCCATTCCCGAGGGGGAAACTATGGCAACACCTTC.

This rearrangement joins TRBV2 to TRBJ1-2; D gene unclear. V dropped 3 bases and J dropped 8 bases, with 19 bases sitting between them. CDR3 length: 15 residues. The V gene's germline CDR1 is SNHLY and CDR2 FYNNEI. CDR3: CASSEGYSGIRGYTF. The CDR3 nucleotides are TGTGCCAGCAGTGAGGGATACAGCGGGATAAGAGGCTACACCTTC.

Many counts were recorded for this clonotype. This chain joins TRBV5-1 and TRBJ2-5; D remains ambiguous. This CDR3 is built from 13 residues. The V end lost 0 bases, the J end lost 2 bases, and 5 bases lay between the germline ends. CDR1 is SGHRS, CDR2 YFSETQ, per germline. The CDR3 bases are TGCGCCAGCAGCTTGGCTGAGCAAGAGACCCAGTACTTC. It yields the protein CASSLAEQETQYF.

At least ten counts were recorded for this clonotype. The chain is built from TRBV12-3 or TRBV12-4 and TRBJ1-5; D unclear. V lost 3 bases and J 6 bases, leaving 9 bases between the germline ends. This CDR3 is built from 13 residues. DNA for the CDR3: TGTGCCAGCAGTTTCGTACAGTCTCAGCCCCAGCATTTT. Amino acids: CASSFVQSQPQHF.

This clonotype was observed at least ten times. The chain combines TRBV7-8 with TRBJ1-5; D ambiguous. V lost 5 bases, J lost 6 bases, and 20 bases lay in between. The CDR3 totals 16 residues. Germline CDR1 is SGHVS and CDR2 is FQNEAQ. CDR3 nucleotide sequence: TGTGCCAGCAGCCCCGGGGTTGTGAAGTTCATTCAGCCCCAGCATTTT. It yields the protein CASSPGVVKFIQPQHF.

This clonotype was counted many times. V usage is TRBV5-1 and J usage is TRBJ1-1; unclear D gene. This CDR3 is 15 amino acids long. Germline CDR1 and CDR2: SGHRS and YFSETQ. V gave up 4 bases and J gave up 7 bases, with 20 bases separating them. The CDR3, as DNA: TGCGCCAGCAGCCCTCTGAAGTTGGGTGTAAGTGAAGCTTTCTTT. Protein sequence: CASSPLKLGVSEAFF.

This clonotype was detected ten times or more. The chain carries TRBV9 and TRBJ2-1; 8 nucleotides agree with TRBD2. The CDR3 totals 15 residues. CDR1 is SGDLS, CDR2 YYNGEE, per germline. The trim removed 0 bases at V and 4 bases at J, leaving 3 bases unmatched. CDR3 in DNA: TGTGCCAGCAGCGTAGGCGGGGGGCCGTACAATGAGCAGTTCTTC. Its protein is CASSVGGGPYNEQFF.

At least ten counts were recorded for this clonotype. This sequence joins TRBV5-1 and TRBJ1-2; D uncertain. Germline V lookup: CDR1 SGHRS, CDR2 YFSETQ. V was trimmed by 5 bases and J by 8 bases, leaving 13 bases between them. CDR3 length: 12 residues. The CDR3 DNA reads as TGCGCCAGCAGGGTCCGGGGAGGAGGCTACACCTTC. Translated, it gives CASRVRGGGYTF.

This clonotype was observed at least ten times. The chain has TRBV6-5 and TRBJ2-5, with 7 positions matching TRBD2. The J segment lost 1 base and the V segment lost 0 bases, leaving 5 bases of the junction unmatched. The CDR3 is made up of 16 amino acids. CDR1 MNHEY and CDR2 SVGAGI come from the germline V gene. CDR3 amino acids: CASSYSVGLGQETQYF. As DNA, the CDR3 is TGTGCCAGCAGTTACTCGGTAGGACTAGGCCAAGAGACCCAGTACTTC.

In its sample, this clonotype was seen many times. The V and J genes are TRBV5-1 and TRBJ2-2; the D is unclear. V lost 4 bases to trimming and J lost 1 base, with 8 bases between them. Germline CDR1 reads SGHRS; CDR2 reads YFSETQ. The CDR3 runs 14 residues. The CDR3 DNA follows: TGCGCCAGCAGCCCCTCAGGGAACACCGGGGAGCTGTTTTTT. The encoded protein is CASSPSGNTGELFF.

Only a few counts were recorded for this clonotype. The V and J genes are TRBV20-1 and TRBJ2-7, with 10 bases aligning to TRBD2. Trimming at V came to 3 bases and at J to 1 base, leaving 3 bases not matched to a gene. This CDR3 spans 14 amino acids. Germline V CDR1 and CDR2: DFQATT, SNEGSKA (reference sequence). As DNA, the CDR3 is TGCAGTGCTAGGCTAGCGGGAGTTTCCTACGAGCAGTACTTC. This codes for CSARLAGVSYEQYF.